This T cell receptor beta chain was identified during a study of blood T cells in healthy people across ages. The study, taken as a whole, reports: Unknown CMV status may confound age-related changes in expanded clones. Reliance upon unsorted PBMCs precluded definitive naive versus antigen-experienced comparison. Diversity was higher, and naive CD4+ cells more numerous, in long-lived donors than in aged donors.

A sample-barcoded 5' primer and a J-beta primer mix were used in a second PCR of about 7 to 12 cycles. TCRdb itself ran the 5' RACE reads through MiXCR, one entry per CDR3 protein. The data contain 600,000 or so distinct CDR3 sequences, around 31% of them singletons. This clonotype was recorded at least ten times. Its antigen is unidentified. This CDR3 is built from 15 residues. The germline V gene encodes CDR1 SQVTM and CDR2 ANQGSEA. V was trimmed by 6 bases and J by 6 bases, leaving 22 bases between them. Around 9.4 milliliters was the volume of peripheral blood drawn from each donor. The chain couples TRBV29-1 to TRBJ2-3, with D perhaps matching TRBD1 (7 bases). Sequenced input: blood. The receptor was isolated from a woman over 75 in good health. This chain's CDR3 is CSVRPSDRAEDTQYF. CDR3 nucleotides: TGCAGCGTCCGACCTAGCGACAGGGCTGAGGATACGCAGTATTTT.